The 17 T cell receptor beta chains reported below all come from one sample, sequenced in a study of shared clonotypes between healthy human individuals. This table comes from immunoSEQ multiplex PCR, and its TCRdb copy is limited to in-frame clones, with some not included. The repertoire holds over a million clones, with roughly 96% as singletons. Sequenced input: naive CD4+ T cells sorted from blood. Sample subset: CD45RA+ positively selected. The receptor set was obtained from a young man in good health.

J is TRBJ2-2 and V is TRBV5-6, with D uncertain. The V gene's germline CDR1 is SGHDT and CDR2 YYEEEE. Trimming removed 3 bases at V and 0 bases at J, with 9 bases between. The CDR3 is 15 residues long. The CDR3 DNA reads TGTGCCAGCAGCTCGGGCAACGCGAACACCGGGGAGCTGTTTTTT. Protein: CASSSGNANTGELFF.

CDR3 nucleotide sequence: TGTGCCACCAGCAGAGTTGGGGCTGGAGAAGGGCGCGAGCAGTACTTC. Residues: CATSRVGAGEGREQYF. V is TRBV15 and J is TRBJ2-7; D may be TRBD1 (5 bases). CDR1 LNHNV and CDR2 YYDKDF come from the germline V gene (reference sequence). This CDR3 spans 16 amino acids. With 1 base removed from V and 6 bases from J, the gap between germline ends came to 19 bases.

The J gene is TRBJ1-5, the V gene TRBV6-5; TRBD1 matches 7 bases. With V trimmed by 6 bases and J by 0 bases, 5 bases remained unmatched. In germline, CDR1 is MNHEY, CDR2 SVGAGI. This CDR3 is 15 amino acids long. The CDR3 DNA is TGTGCCAGCAGCTACAGGGGTTATAGCAATCAGCCCCAGCATTTT. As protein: CASSYRGYSNQPQHF.

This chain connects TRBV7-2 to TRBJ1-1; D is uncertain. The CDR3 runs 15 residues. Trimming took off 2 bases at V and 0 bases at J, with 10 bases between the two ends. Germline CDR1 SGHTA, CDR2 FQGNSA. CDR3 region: CASSLLPQVNTEAFF. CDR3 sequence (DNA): TGTGCCAGCAGCTTACTCCCGCAGGTGAACACTGAAGCTTTCTTT.

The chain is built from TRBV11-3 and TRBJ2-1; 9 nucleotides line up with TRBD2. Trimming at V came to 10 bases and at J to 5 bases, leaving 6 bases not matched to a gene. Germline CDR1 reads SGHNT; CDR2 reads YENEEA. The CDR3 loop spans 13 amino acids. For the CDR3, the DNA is TGTGCCACCTCCGGCGGGAGGGACAATGAGCAGTTCTTC. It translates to CATSGGRDNEQFF.

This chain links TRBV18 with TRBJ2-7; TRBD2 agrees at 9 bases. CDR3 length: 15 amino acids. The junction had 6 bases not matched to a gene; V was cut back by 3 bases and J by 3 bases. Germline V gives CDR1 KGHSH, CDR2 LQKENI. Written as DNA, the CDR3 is TGTGCCAGCTCACCGAAAATAGCGGGAGTCTACGAGCAGTACTTC. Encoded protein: CASSPKIAGVYEQYF.

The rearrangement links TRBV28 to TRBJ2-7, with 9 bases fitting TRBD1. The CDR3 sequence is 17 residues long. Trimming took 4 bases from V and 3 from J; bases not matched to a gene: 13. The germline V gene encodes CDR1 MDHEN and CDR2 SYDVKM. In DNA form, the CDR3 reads TGTGCCAGCAGTTCAGGCCTTTTAGGACAGGGGCACTACGAGCAGTACTTC. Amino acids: CASSSGLLGQGHYEQYF.

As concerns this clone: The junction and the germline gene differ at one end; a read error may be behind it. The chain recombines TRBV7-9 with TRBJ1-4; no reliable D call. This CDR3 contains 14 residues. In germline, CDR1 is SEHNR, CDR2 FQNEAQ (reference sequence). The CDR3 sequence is CASSRPGWRVKLVF. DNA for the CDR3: TGTGCCAGCAGCAGGCCCGGGTGGAGGGTAAAATTGGTTTTT. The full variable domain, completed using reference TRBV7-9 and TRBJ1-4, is DTGVSQNPRHKITKRGQNVTFRCDPISEHNRLYWYRQTLGQGPEFLTYFQNEAQLEKSRLLSDRFSAERPKGSFSTLEIQRTEQGDSAMYLCASSRPGWRVKLVFGSGTQLSVL.

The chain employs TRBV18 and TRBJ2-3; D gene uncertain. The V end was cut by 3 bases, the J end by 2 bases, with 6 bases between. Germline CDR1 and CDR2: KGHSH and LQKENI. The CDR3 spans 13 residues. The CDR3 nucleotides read TGTGCCAGCTCACCGCAACCCACAGATACGCAGTATTTT. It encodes CASSPQPTDTQYF.

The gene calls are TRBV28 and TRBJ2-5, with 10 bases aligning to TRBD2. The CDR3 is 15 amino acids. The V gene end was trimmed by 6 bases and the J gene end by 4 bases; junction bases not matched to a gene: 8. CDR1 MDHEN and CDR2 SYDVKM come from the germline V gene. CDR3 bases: TGTGCCAGCAGCCCTTATCGGACTAGCGGAGAGACCCAGTACTTC. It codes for CASSPYRTSGETQYF. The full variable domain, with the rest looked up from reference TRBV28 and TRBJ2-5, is DVKVTQSSRYLVKRTGEKVFLECVQDMDHENMFWYRQDPGLGLRLIYFSYDVKMKEKGDIPEGYSVSREKKERFSLILESASTNQTSMYLCASSPYRTSGETQYFGPGTRLLVL.

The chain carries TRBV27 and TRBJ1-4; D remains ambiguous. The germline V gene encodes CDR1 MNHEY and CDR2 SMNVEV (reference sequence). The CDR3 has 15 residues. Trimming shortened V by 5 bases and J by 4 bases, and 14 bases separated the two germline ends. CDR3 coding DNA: TGTGCCAGCAGTCGGGATCAAGGGAATAATGAAAAACTGTTTTTT. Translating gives CASSRDQGNNEKLFF.

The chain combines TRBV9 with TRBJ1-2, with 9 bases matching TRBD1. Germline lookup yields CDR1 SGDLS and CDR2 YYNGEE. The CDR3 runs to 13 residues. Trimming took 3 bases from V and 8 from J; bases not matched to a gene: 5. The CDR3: CASSGRDRAGYTF. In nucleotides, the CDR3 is TGTGCCAGCAGCGGCAGGGACAGGGCGGGCTACACCTTC.

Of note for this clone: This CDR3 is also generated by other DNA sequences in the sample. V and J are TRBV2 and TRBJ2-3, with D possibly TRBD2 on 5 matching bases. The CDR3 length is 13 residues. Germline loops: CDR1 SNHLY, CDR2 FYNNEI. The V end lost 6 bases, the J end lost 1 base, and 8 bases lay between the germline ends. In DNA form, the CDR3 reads TGTGCCAGCAGGACCGGGGGCACAGATACGCAGTATTTT. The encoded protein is CASRTGGTDTQYF.

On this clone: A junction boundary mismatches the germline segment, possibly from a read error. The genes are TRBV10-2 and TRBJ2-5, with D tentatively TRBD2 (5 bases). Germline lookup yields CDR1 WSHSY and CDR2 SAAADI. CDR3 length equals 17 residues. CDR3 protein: CASSAPRLAQIQGTQYF. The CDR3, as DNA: TGCGCCAGCAGTGCGCCTAGGCTAGCCCAAATCCAAGGGACCCAGTACTTC.

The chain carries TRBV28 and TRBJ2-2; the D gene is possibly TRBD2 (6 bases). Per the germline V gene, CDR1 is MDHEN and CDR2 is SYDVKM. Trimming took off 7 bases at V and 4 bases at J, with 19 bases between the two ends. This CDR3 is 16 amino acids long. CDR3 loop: CASTGLGERVTGELFF. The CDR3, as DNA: TGTGCCAGCACGGGACTGGGGGAAAGGGTCACCGGGGAGCTGTTTTTT.

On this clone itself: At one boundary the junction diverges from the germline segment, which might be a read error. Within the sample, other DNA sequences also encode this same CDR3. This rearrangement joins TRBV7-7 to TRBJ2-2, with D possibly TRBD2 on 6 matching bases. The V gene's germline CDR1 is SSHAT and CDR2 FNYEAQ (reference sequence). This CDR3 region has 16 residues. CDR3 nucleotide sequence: TGTGCTAGCAGCTTAGGTGGAGGGCCCAACACCGGGGAGCTGTTTTTT. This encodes CASSLGGGPNTGELFF.

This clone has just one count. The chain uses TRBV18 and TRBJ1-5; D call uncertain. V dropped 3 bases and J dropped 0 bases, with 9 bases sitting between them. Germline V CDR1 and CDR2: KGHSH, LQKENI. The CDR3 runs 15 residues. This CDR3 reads CASSPRGGSNQPQHF. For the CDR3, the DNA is TGTGCCAGCTCACCGAGAGGTGGTAGCAATCAGCCCCAGCATTTT.